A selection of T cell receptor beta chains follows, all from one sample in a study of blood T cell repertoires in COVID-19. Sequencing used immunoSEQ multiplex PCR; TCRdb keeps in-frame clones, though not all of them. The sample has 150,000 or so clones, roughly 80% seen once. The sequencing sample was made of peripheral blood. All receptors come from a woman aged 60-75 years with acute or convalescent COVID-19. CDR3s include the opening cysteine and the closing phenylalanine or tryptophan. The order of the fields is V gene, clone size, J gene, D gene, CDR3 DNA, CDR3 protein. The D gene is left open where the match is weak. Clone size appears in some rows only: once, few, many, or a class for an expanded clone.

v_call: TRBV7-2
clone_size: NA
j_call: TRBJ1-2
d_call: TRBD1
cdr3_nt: TGTGCCAGCAGCTCCCGACAGGGGGCTGTTTATGGCTACACCTTC
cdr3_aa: CASSSRQGAVYGYTF

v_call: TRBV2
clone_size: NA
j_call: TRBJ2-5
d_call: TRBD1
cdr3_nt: TGTGCCAGCAGAGAGCAGACAGGGGGAGCGACCCAGTACTTC
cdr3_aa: CASREQTGGATQYF

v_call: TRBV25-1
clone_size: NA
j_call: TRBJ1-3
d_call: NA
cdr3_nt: TGTGCCAGCAGTGAATATTGGCGGGGGCAGGCCTCTGGAAACACCATATATTTT
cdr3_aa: CASSEYWRGQASGNTIYF

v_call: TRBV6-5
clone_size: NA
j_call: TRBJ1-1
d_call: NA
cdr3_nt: TGTGCCAGCAGACGTCAGACAGTGCAAGGGACTGAAGCTTTCTTT
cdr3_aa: CASRRQTVQGTEAFF

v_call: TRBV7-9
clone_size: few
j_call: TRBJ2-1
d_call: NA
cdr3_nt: TGTGCCAGCAGCTTAGGTCGGACTAACGGGTACAATGAGCAGTTCTTC
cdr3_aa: CASSLGRTNGYNEQFF

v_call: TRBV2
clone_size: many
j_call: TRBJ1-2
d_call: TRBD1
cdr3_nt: TGTGCCAGCAGTGAAGCGCTGACAGGGATATATGGCTACACCTTC
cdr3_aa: CASSEALTGIYGYTF

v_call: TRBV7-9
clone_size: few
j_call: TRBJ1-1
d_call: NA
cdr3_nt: TGTGCCAGCAGCTGGTCGGGACTCACGGGCACTGAAGCTTTCTTT
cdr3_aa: CASSWSGLTGTEAFF

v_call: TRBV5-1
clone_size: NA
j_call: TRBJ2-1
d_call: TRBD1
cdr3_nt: TGCGCCAGCAGCAAGAGACAGGGTACCAATGAGCAGTTCTTC
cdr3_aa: CASSKRQGTNEQFF

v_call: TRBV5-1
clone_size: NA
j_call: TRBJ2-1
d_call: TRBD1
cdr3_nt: TGCGCCAGCAGCTTGGGGGACAGGACGATAAATGAGCAGTTCTTC
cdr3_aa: CASSLGDRTINEQFF

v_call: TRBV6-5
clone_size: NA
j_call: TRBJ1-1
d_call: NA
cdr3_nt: TGTGCCAGCAGTTTAACGGCGGGGGGTGAAGCTTTCTTT
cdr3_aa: CASSLTAGGEAFF

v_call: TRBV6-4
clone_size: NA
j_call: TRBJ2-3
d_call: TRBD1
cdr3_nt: TGTGCCAGCAGAAAGGGGACAGGGTTGACAGATACGCAGTATTTT
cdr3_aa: CASRKGTGLTDTQYF

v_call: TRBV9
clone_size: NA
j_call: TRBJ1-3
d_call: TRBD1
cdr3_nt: TGTGCCAGCAGCGTAGCGCAGGGGGCTGGAAACACCATATATTTT
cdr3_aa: CASSVAQGAGNTIYF

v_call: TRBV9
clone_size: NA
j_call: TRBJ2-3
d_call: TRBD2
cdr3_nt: TGTGCCAGCAGCGTAGATCCTAGCGGCCCAGATACGCAGTATTTT
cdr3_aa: CASSVDPSGPDTQYF

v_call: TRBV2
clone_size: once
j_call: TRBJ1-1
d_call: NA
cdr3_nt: TGTGCCAGCAGTGAAGAGGCGAGGGTCAAGAACACTGAAGCTTTCTTT
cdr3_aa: CASSEEARVKNTEAFF

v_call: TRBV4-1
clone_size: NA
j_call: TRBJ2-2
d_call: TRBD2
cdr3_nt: TGCGCCAGCAGCCGGGGAGCGGGGAGTACCGGGGAGCTGTTTTTT
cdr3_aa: CASSRGAGSTGELFF